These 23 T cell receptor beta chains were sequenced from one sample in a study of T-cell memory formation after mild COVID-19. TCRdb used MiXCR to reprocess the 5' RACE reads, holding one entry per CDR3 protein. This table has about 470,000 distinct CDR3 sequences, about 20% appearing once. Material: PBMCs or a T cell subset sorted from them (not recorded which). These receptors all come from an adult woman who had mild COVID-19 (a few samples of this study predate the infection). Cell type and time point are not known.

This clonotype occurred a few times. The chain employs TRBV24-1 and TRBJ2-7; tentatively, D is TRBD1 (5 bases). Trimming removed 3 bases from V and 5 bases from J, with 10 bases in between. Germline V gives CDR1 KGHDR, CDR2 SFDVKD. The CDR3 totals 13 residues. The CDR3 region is CATSDAGLDEQYF. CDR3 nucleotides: TGTGCCACCAGTGATGCAGGGTTAGACGAGCAGTACTTC.

Here the CDR3 reads CASSQDPRGHTDTQYF. DNA of the CDR3: TGCGCCAGCAGCCAAGATCCTCGCGGGCACACAGATACGCAGTATTTT. This chain uses TRBV4-3 with TRBJ2-3; maybe TRBD2 (5 bases). The CDR3 consists of 16 residues. The germline V gene encodes CDR1 LGHNA and CDR2 YSLEER. Trimming took off 0 bases at V and 2 bases at J, with 12 bases between the two ends.

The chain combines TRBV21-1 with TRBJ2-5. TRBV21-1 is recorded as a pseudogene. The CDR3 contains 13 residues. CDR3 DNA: TGTGCCAGCAGCAAAGTCGTGGGATGGGCCCAGTACTTC. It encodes CASSKVVGWAQYF.

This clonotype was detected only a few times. The CDR3 reads CASSSGTVGSKTQYF. Written as DNA, the CDR3 is TGTGCCAGCAGCTCCGGGACTGTGGGGTCAAAGACCCAGTACTTC. V is TRBV7-6 and J is TRBJ2-5; D is perhaps TRBD2 (6 bases). CDR1 is SGHVS, CDR2 FNYEAQ, per germline. V lost 4 bases to trimming and J lost 6 bases, with 18 bases between them. This CDR3 is 15 amino acids long.

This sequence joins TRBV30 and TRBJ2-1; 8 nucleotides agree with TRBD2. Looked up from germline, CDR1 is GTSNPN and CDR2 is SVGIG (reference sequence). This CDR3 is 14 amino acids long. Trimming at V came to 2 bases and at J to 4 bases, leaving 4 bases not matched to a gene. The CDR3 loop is CAWSSVAGYNEQFF. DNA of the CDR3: TGTGCCTGGAGTTCGGTAGCGGGGTACAATGAGCAGTTCTTC.

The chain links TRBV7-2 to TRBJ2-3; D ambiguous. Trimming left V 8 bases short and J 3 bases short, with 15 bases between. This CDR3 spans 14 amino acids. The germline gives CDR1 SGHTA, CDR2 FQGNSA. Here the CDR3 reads CASRRTFSTDTQYF. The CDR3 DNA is TGTGCCAGCCGCCGTACATTCAGTACAGATACGCAGTATTTT.

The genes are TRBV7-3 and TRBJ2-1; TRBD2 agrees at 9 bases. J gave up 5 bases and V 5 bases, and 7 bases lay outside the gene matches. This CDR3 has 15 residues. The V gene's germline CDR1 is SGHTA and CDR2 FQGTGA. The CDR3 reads CASSLSGGLNNEQFF. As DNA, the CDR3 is TGTGCCAGCAGCCTTAGCGGGGGCCTTAACAATGAGCAGTTCTTC.

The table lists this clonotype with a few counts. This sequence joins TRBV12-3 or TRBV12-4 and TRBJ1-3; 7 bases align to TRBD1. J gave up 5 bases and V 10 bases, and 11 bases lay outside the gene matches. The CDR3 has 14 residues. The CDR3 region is CATHERQGRNTIYF. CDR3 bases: TGTGCCACACATGAAAGACAGGGTCGAAACACCATATATTTT.

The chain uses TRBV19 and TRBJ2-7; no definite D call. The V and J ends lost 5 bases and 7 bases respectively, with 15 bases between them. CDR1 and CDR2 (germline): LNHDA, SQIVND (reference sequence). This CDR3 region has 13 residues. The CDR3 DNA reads TGTGCCAGTAGTCCCGAACCGGACGGGGAGCAGTACTTC. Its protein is CASSPEPDGEQYF.

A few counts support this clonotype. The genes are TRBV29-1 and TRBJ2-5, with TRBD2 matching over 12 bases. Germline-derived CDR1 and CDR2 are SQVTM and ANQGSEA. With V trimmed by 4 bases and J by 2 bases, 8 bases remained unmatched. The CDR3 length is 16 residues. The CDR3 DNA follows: TGCAGCGTTGTCCGACTAGCGGGGGAACCACAAGAGACCCAGTACTTC. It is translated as CSVVRLAGEPQETQYF.

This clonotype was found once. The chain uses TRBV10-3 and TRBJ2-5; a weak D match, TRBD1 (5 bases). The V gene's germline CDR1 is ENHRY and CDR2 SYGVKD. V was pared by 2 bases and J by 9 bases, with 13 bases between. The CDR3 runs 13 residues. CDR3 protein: CAISEDGQSAQYF. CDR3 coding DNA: TGTGCCATCAGTGAGGATGGACAATCGGCCCAGTACTTC.

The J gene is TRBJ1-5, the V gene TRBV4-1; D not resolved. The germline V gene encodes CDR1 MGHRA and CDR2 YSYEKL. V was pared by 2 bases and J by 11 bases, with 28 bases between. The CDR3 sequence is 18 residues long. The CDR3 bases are TGCGCCAGCAGCCAAATCCTAGTCCCATCTGGGCAGCGGTTGGCCCAGCATTTT. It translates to CASSQILVPSGQRLAQHF.

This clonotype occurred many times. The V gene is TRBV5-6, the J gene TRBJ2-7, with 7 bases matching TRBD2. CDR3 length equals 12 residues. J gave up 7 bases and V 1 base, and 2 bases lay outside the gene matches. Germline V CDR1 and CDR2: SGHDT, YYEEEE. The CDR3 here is CASSLTSEEQYF. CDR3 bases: TGTGCCAGCAGCTTGACTAGCGAGGAGCAGTACTTC. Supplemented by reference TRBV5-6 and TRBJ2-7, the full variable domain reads DAGVTQSPTHLIKTRGQQVTLRCSPKSGHDTVSWYQQALGQGPQFIFQYYEEEERQRGNFPDRFSGHQFPNYSSELNVNALLLGDSALYLCASSLTSEEQYFGPGTRLTVT.

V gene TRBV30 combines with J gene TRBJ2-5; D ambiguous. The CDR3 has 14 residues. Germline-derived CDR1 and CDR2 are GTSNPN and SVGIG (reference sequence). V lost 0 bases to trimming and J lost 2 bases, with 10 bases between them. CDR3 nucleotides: TGTGCCTGGAGTGTACGGAACTTACAAGAGACCCAGTACTTC. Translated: CAWSVRNLQETQYF.

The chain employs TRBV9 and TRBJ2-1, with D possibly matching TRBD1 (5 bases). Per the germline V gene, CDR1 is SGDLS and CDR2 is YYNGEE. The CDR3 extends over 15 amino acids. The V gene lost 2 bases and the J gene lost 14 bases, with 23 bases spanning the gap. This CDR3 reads CASSVARDRESGEFF. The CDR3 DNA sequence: TGTGCCAGCAGCGTTGCCAGGGATAGGGAATCGGGCGAGTTCTTC. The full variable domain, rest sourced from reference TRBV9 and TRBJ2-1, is DSGVTQTPKHLITATGQRVTLRCSPRSGDLSVYWYQQSLDQGLQFLIQYYNGEERAKGNILERFSAQQFPDLHSELNLSSLELGDSALYFCASSVARDRESGEFFGPGTRLTVL.

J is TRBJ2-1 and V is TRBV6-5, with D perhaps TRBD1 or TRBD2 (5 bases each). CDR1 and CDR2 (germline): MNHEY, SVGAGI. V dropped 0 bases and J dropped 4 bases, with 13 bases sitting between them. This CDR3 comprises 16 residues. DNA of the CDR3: TGTGCCAGCAGTTACTCATCCGGGGCTGGGTACAATGAGCAGTTCTTC. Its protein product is CASSYSSGAGYNEQFF.

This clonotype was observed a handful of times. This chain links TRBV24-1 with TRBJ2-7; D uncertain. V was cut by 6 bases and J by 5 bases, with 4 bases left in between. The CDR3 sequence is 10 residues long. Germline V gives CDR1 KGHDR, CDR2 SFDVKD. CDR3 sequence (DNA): TGTGCCACCAGTCAGGACGAGCAGTACTTC. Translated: CATSQDEQYF.

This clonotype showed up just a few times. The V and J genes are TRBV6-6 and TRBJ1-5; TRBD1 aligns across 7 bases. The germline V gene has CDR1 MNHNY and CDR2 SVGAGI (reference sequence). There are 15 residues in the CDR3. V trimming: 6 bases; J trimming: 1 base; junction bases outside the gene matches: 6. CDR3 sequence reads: CASRLTGESNQPQHF. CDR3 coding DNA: TGTGCCAGCAGACTAACAGGGGAAAGCAATCAGCCCCAGCATTTT.

The CDR3 protein is CASSLRESPWGEAFF. The CDR3 DNA follows: TGTGCCAGCAGCTTACGGGAGTCCCCATGGGGTGAAGCTTTCTTT. The rearrangement uses TRBV5-6 and TRBJ1-1; no reliable D call. The CDR3 totals 15 residues. The V end was cut by 2 bases, the J end by 7 bases, with 18 bases between. Germline CDR1 and CDR2: SGHDT and YYEEEE.

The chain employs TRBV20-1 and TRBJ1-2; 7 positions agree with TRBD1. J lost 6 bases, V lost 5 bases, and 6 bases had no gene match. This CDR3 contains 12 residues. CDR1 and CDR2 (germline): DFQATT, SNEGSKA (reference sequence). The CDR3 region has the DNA TGCAGTGCTGCACCAGGACAGGATGGCTACACCTTC. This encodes CSAAPGQDGYTF.

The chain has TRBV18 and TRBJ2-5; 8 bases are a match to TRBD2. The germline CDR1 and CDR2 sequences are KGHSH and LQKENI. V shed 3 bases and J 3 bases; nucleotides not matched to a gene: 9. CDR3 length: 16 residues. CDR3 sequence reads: CASSPLGPAGEETQYF. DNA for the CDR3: TGTGCCAGCTCACCCCTGGGACCAGCGGGGGAAGAGACCCAGTACTTC.

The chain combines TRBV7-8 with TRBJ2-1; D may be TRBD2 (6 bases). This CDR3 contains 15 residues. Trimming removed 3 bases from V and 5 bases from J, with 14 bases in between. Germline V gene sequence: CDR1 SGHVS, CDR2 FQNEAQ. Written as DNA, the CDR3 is TGTGCCAGCAGCTTTCTCATGACGGGAGACAATGAGCAGTTCTTC. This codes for CASSFLMTGDNEQFF.

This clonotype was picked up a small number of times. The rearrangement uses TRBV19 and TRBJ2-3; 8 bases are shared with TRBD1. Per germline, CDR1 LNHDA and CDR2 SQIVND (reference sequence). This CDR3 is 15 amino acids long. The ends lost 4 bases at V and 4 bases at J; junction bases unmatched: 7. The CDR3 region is CASSSGQGPADTQYF. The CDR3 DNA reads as TGTGCCAGTAGTAGCGGACAGGGTCCGGCAGATACGCAGTATTTT.